A selection of T cell receptor beta chains follows, all from one sample in a study of regulatory T cells. The table came from immunoSEQ multiplex PCR; TCRdb's copy has only in-frame clones and leaves some out. Of some 30,000 clones in the sample, about 93% were seen once. The specimen was conventional CD4+ T cells sorted from blood. The receptors were sampled from a child aged 2 to 15 with CD3G deficiency. Each CDR3 is given with its conserved first and last residue. Fields, in order: D gene, V gene, J gene, clone size, CDR3 DNA, CDR3 protein. A D gene is named only where the DNA matches it firmly. Size is stated for part of the rows, as once, few or many counts, or as a class when the clone is expanded.

d_call: TRBD1
v_call: TRBV18
j_call: TRBJ2-3
clone_size: NA
cdr3_nt: TGTGCCAGCTCGATAGCAGGGGGTACGCAGTATTTT
cdr3_aa: CASSIAGGTQYF

d_call: NA
v_call: TRBV28
j_call: TRBJ2-1
clone_size: NA
cdr3_nt: TGTGCCAGCAGTCCTCTGAGCCGCTACAATGAGCAGTTCTTC
cdr3_aa: CASSPLSRYNEQFF

d_call: NA
v_call: TRBV28
j_call: TRBJ1-1
clone_size: once
cdr3_nt: TGTGCCAGCAAAGGTGTAAGGAACACTGAAGCTTTCTTT
cdr3_aa: CASKGVRNTEAFF

d_call: TRBD1
v_call: TRBV10-3
j_call: TRBJ2-7
clone_size: NA
cdr3_nt: TGTGCCATCAGTGAGCCCCGGACAGGGGGCGGCGAGCAGTACTTC
cdr3_aa: CAISEPRTGGGEQYF

d_call: TRBD1
v_call: TRBV28
j_call: TRBJ2-7
clone_size: NA
cdr3_nt: TGTGCCAGCAGTACGTTTACAACAGGGGACGAGCAGTACTTC
cdr3_aa: CASSTFTTGDEQYF

d_call: NA
v_call: TRBV28
j_call: TRBJ1-2
clone_size: NA
cdr3_nt: TGTGCCAGCAGTTTTGGGACCCTAGGCTATGGCTACACCTTC
cdr3_aa: CASSFGTLGYGYTF

d_call: NA
v_call: TRBV27
j_call: TRBJ2-2
clone_size: NA
cdr3_nt: TGTGCCAGCAGTTGGAAAGGCTCTTCCGGGGAGCTGTTTTTT
cdr3_aa: CASSWKGSSGELFF

d_call: TRBD2
v_call: TRBV5-1
j_call: TRBJ2-1
clone_size: NA
cdr3_nt: TGCGCCAGCAGCCCCGGGACTAGCGGGAGTGAGCAGTTCTTC
cdr3_aa: CASSPGTSGSEQFF

d_call: NA
v_call: TRBV5-1
j_call: TRBJ2-1
clone_size: few
cdr3_nt: TGCGCCAGCAGCTTGGAGACTTACAATGAGCAGTTCTTC
cdr3_aa: CASSLETYNEQFF

d_call: NA
v_call: TRBV5-1
j_call: TRBJ1-1
clone_size: NA
cdr3_nt: TGCGCCAGCAGCTTGGCAGGGGTCCCTACCATGAACACTGAAGCTTTCTTT
cdr3_aa: CASSLAGVPTMNTEAFF

d_call: TRBD1
v_call: TRBV28
j_call: TRBJ1-1
clone_size: NA
cdr3_nt: TGTGCCAGCAGTCCTAGTACAGGGGGGGGCACTGAAGCTTTCTTT
cdr3_aa: CASSPSTGGGTEAFF

d_call: TRBD1
v_call: TRBV6-1
j_call: TRBJ1-2
clone_size: few
cdr3_nt: TGTGCCAGCACCCGTACAGGGGGTTCCTATGGCTACACCTTC
cdr3_aa: CASTRTGGSYGYTF

d_call: TRBD2
v_call: TRBV19
j_call: TRBJ2-1
clone_size: NA
cdr3_nt: TGTGCCAGTAGTAGAAGTTTAAGCGGGAAACGCTACAATGAGCAGTTCTTC
cdr3_aa: CASSRSLSGKRYNEQFF

d_call: NA
v_call: TRBV28
j_call: TRBJ2-3
clone_size: NA
cdr3_nt: TGTGCCAGCAGTTTAGTTTTGGGCGTCACAGATACGCAGTATTTT
cdr3_aa: CASSLVLGVTDTQYF

d_call: NA
v_call: TRBV6-1
j_call: TRBJ2-7
clone_size: NA
cdr3_nt: TGTGCCAGCAGTGGGTGGCAGGGCGGGCCCTCCTACGAGCAGTACTTC
cdr3_aa: CASSGWQGGPSYEQYF

d_call: NA
v_call: TRBV28
j_call: TRBJ1-2
clone_size: once
cdr3_nt: TGTGCCACTCTGACAGACACTAACTATGGCTACACCTTC
cdr3_aa: CATLTDTNYGYTF

d_call: NA
v_call: TRBV28
j_call: TRBJ2-6
clone_size: NA
cdr3_nt: TGTGCCAGCAGTCGGGACGGGTCGCGCGCCAACGTCCTGACTTTC
cdr3_aa: CASSRDGSRANVLTF

d_call: NA
v_call: TRBV28
j_call: TRBJ2-7
clone_size: NA
cdr3_nt: TGTGCCAGCAGTTACGCCGGGGGTACCTACGAGCAGTACTTC
cdr3_aa: CASSYAGGTYEQYF

d_call: NA
v_call: TRBV28
j_call: TRBJ2-7
clone_size: NA
cdr3_nt: TGTGCCAGCAGTTCCCGAAGAGGGAGCACGGCGAGCGAGCAGTACTTC
cdr3_aa: CASSSRRGSTASEQYF

d_call: NA
v_call: TRBV27
j_call: TRBJ2-7
clone_size: NA
cdr3_nt: TGTGCCAGCAGTCCGACGTTTGGATCCTACGAGCAGTACTTC
cdr3_aa: CASSPTFGSYEQYF

d_call: NA
v_call: TRBV28
j_call: TRBJ2-1
clone_size: NA
cdr3_nt: TGTGCCAGCAGCTTTAGACGGAATGAGCAGTTCTTC
cdr3_aa: CASSFRRNEQFF

d_call: NA
v_call: TRBV5-1
j_call: TRBJ2-6
clone_size: NA
cdr3_nt: TGCGCCAGCAGCGACAGCTCTGGGGCCAACGTCCTGACTTTC
cdr3_aa: CASSDSSGANVLTF

d_call: NA
v_call: TRBV28
j_call: TRBJ2-3
clone_size: NA
cdr3_nt: TGTGCCAGCAGTTTAACACCTTCGCGGGGGCAGTATTTT
cdr3_aa: CASSLTPSRGQYF

d_call: NA
v_call: TRBV27
j_call: TRBJ2-6
clone_size: NA
cdr3_nt: TGTGCCAGCAGTTTACGGCGGCCCTCTGGGGCCAACGTCCTGACTTTC
cdr3_aa: CASSLRRPSGANVLTF

d_call: TRBD1
v_call: TRBV28
j_call: TRBJ2-7
clone_size: NA
cdr3_nt: TGTGCCAGCAGCCGAACAGGGGTGTGGCGTGGCGAGCAGTACTTC
cdr3_aa: CASSRTGVWRGEQYF

d_call: TRBD1
v_call: TRBV5-4
j_call: TRBJ2-2
clone_size: NA
cdr3_nt: TGTGCCAGCAGTAAGCAGGGGGCGAACACCGGGGAGCTGTTTTTT
cdr3_aa: CASSKQGANTGELFF

d_call: NA
v_call: TRBV28
j_call: TRBJ2-7
clone_size: NA
cdr3_nt: TGTGCCAGCAGTTTCAGGGGTTACGAGCAGTACTTC
cdr3_aa: CASSFRGYEQYF

d_call: TRBD1
v_call: TRBV28
j_call: TRBJ1-5
clone_size: NA
cdr3_nt: TGTGCCAGCAGTCAGGGACAGTTCGGGAATCAGCCCCAGCATTTT
cdr3_aa: CASSQGQFGNQPQHF

d_call: NA
v_call: TRBV6-1
j_call: TRBJ1-1
clone_size: NA
cdr3_nt: TGTGCCAGCAGTGTAGCAGGATGGGGCACTGAAGCTTTCTTT
cdr3_aa: CASSVAGWGTEAFF

d_call: NA
v_call: TRBV6-1
j_call: TRBJ1-2
clone_size: NA
cdr3_nt: TGTGCCAGCAGCTACCTCGGGGGGCCTTACACCTTC
cdr3_aa: CASSYLGGPYTF

d_call: NA
v_call: TRBV5-1
j_call: TRBJ2-1
clone_size: NA
cdr3_nt: TGCGCCAGCAGGCTTGAGGGCCGGAACAATGAGCAGTTCTTC
cdr3_aa: CASRLEGRNNEQFF

d_call: NA
v_call: TRBV11-2
j_call: TRBJ2-7
clone_size: NA
cdr3_nt: TGTGCCAGCAGCTATTCCCCCACTTACGAGCAGTACTTC
cdr3_aa: CASSYSPTYEQYF

d_call: NA
v_call: TRBV5-1
j_call: TRBJ2-2
clone_size: NA
cdr3_nt: TGCGCCAGCAGCTTGGAGGGAGTACATAGCGGGGAGCTGTTTTTT
cdr3_aa: CASSLEGVHSGELFF

d_call: NA
v_call: TRBV30
j_call: TRBJ1-1
clone_size: NA
cdr3_nt: TGTGCCTGGAGCCCCCTGTACCGCGTTGGAGCTTTCTTT
cdr3_aa: CAWSPLYRVGAFF

d_call: NA
v_call: TRBV19
j_call: TRBJ1-2
clone_size: NA
cdr3_nt: TGTGCCAGTAGTCCCACCGGGGTCCAGAATGGCTACACCTTC
cdr3_aa: CASSPTGVQNGYTF

d_call: TRBD1
v_call: TRBV5-1
j_call: TRBJ2-7
clone_size: NA
cdr3_nt: TGCGCCAGCCGCATTGGACAGGGGGCTTACGAGCAGTACTTC
cdr3_aa: CASRIGQGAYEQYF

d_call: TRBD1
v_call: TRBV5-1
j_call: TRBJ2-6
clone_size: NA
cdr3_nt: TGCGCCAGCAGCCCAGGGGGCGCGGAGGGGGCCAACGTCCTGACTTTC
cdr3_aa: CASSPGGAEGANVLTF

d_call: NA
v_call: TRBV6-6
j_call: TRBJ1-2
clone_size: NA
cdr3_nt: TGTGCCAGCAGCCCCGGGGCCCTCTATGGCTACACCTTC
cdr3_aa: CASSPGALYGYTF

d_call: NA
v_call: TRBV7-8
j_call: TRBJ2-7
clone_size: NA
cdr3_nt: TGTGCCAGCAGTACTGTGGGCGAGCAGTACTTC
cdr3_aa: CASSTVGEQYF

d_call: TRBD2
v_call: TRBV6-4
j_call: TRBJ2-1
clone_size: NA
cdr3_nt: TGTGCCAGCAGTGAGACTAGCGGGAGACTCGCCTACAATGAGCAGTTCTTC
cdr3_aa: CASSETSGRLAYNEQFF

d_call: TRBD2
v_call: TRBV28
j_call: TRBJ2-1
clone_size: NA
cdr3_nt: TGTGCCAGCAGTTCCCTAGCGGGAGGGGCCTACAATGAGCAGTTCTTC
cdr3_aa: CASSSLAGGAYNEQFF

d_call: TRBD1
v_call: TRBV6-1
j_call: TRBJ1-1
clone_size: NA
cdr3_nt: TGTGCCAGCAGTGAGAACCCCACAGGGGTTGAAGCTTTCTTT
cdr3_aa: CASSENPTGVEAFF

d_call: TRBD1
v_call: TRBV5-1
j_call: TRBJ1-2
clone_size: NA
cdr3_nt: TGCGCCAGCAGCGACAGCGGGACAGGGGGACGGGGCTACACCTTC
cdr3_aa: CASSDSGTGGRGYTF

d_call: TRBD1
v_call: TRBV30
j_call: TRBJ2-3
clone_size: NA
cdr3_nt: TGTGCCTGGAGTGAGGGACAGGCCACAGATACGCAGTATTTT
cdr3_aa: CAWSEGQATDTQYF

d_call: NA
v_call: TRBV18
j_call: TRBJ2-7
clone_size: NA
cdr3_nt: TGTGCCAGCTCACCAGGGCAGCACGAGCAGTACTTC
cdr3_aa: CASSPGQHEQYF